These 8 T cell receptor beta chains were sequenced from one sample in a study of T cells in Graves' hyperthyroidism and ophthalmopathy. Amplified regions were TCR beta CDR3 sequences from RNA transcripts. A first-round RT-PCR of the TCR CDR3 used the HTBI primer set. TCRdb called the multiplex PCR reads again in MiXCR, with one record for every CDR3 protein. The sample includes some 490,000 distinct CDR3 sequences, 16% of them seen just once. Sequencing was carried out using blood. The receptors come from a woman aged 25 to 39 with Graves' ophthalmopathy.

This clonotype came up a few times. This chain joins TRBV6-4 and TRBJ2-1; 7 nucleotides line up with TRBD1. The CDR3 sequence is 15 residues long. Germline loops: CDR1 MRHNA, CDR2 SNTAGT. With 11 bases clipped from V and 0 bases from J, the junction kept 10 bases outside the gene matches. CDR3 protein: CADKGGYSSYNEQFF. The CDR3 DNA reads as TGTGCCGATAAAGGGGGCTACAGCTCCTACAATGAGCAGTTCTTC.

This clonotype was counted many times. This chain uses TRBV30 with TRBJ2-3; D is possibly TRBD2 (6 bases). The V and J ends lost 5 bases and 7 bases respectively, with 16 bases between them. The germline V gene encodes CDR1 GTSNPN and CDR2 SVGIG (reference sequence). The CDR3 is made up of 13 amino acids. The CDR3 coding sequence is TGTGCCTGGGAGGCGGGATGGGTGAATACGCAGTATTTT. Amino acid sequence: CAWEAGWVNTQYF.

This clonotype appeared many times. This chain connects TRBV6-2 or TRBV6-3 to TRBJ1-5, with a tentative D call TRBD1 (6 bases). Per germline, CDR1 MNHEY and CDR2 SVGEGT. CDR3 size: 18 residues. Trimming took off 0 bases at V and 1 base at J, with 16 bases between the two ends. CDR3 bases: TGTGCCAGCAGTTACTCTAGGGGACAAGCTAGAAGCAATCAGCCCCAGCATTTT. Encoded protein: CASSYSRGQARSNQPQHF.

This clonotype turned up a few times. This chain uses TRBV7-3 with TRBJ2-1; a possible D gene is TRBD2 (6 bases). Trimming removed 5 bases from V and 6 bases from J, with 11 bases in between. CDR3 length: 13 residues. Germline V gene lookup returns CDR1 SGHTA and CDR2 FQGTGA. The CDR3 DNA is TGTGCCAGCAGCATAGGACTAACCAATGAGCAGTTCTTC. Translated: CASSIGLTNEQFF.

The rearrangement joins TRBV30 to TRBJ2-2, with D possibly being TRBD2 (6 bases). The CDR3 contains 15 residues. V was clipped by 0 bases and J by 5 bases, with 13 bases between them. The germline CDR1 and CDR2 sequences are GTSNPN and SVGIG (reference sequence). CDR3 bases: TGTGCCTGGAGTGTTGGCGGGGCTAGGACCGGGGAGCTGTTTTTT. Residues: CAWSVGGARTGELFF.

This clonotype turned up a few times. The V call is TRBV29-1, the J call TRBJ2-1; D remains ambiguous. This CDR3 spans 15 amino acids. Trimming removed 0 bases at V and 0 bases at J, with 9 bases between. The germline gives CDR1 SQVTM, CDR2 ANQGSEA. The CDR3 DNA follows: TGCAGCGTTGAAGATTTGGTGAGCTCCTACAATGAGCAGTTCTTC. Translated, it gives CSVEDLVSSYNEQFF.

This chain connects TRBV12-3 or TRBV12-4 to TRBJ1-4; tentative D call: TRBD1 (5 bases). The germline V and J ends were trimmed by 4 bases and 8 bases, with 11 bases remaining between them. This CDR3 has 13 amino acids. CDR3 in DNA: TGTGCCAGCAGTTCCGAAGGGACCGAAAAACTGTTTTTT. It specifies CASSSEGTEKLFF.

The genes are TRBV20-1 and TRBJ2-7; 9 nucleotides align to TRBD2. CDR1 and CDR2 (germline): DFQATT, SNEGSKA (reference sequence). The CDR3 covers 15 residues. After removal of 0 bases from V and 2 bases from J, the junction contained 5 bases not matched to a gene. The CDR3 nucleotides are TGCAGTGCTAGAGATGGGCTAGCGGGAACCTACGAGCAGTACTTC. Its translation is CSARDGLAGTYEQYF.